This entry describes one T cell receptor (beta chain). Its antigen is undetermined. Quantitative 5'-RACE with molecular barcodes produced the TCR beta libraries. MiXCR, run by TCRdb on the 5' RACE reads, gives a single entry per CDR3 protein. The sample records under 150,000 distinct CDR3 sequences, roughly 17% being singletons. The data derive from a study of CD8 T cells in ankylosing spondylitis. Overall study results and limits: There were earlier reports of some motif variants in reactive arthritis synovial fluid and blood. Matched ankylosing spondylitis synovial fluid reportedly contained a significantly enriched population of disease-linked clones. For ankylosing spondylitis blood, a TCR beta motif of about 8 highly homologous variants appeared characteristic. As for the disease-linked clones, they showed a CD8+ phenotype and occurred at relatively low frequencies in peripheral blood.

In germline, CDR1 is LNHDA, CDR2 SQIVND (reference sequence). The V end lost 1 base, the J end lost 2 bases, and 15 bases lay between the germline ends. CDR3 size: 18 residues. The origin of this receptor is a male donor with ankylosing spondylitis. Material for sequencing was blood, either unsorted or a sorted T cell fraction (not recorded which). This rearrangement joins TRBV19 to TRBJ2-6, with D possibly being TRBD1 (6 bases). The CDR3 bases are TGTGCCAGTAGTATAGGATTGACAGGCCTGGCTGGGGCCAACGTCCTGACTTTC. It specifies CASSIGLTGLAGANVLTF. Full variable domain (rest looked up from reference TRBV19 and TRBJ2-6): DGGITQSPKYLFRKEGQNVTLSCEQNLNHDAMYWYRQDPGQGLRLIYYSQIVNDFQKGDIAEGYSVSREKKESFPLTVTSAQKNPTAFYLCASSIGLTGLAGANVLTFGAGSRLTVL.